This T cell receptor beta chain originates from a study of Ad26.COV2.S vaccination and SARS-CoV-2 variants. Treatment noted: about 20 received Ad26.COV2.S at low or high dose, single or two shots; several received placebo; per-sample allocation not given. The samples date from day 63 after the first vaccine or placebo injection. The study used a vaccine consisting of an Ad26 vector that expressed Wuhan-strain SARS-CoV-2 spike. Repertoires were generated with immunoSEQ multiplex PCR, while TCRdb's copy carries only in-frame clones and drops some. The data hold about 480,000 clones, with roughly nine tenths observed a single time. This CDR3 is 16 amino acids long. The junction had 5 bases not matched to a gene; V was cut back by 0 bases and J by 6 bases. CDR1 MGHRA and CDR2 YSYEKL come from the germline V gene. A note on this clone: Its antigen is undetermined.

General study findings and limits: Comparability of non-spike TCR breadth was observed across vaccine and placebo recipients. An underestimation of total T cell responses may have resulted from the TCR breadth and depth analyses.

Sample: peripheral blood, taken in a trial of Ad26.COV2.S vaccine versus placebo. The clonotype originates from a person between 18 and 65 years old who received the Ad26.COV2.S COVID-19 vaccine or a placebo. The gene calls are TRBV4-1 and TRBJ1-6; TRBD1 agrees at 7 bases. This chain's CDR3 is CASSQEGDSTNSPLHF. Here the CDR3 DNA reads TGCGCCAGCAGCCAAGAGGGGGACAGCACTAATTCACCCCTCCACTTT.